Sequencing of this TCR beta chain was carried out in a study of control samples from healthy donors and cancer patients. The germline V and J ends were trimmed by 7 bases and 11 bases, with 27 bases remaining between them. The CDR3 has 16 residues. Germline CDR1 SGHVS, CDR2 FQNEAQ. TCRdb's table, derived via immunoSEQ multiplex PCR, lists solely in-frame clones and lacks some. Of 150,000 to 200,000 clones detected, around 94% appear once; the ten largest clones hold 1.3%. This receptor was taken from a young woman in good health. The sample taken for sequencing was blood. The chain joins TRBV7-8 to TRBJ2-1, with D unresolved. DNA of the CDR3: TGTGCCAGCACCCCTCCCTCGGTTGTTAAGACAATGAAGCAGTTCTTC. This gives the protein CASTPPSVVKTMKQFF.